These T cell receptor beta chains were read from a single sample in a study of T cell responses to AZD1222 COVID-19 vaccine. Repertoires were generated with immunoSEQ multiplex PCR, while TCRdb's copy carries only in-frame clones and drops some. The sample consists of almost 95,000 clones, 85% of them appearing once. The source was peripheral blood, collected 28 days after the second AZD1222 dose. The receptor source for this set is an adult who received the AZD1222 COVID-19 vaccine. Each CDR3 is given without its conserved first and last residue. Not all rows give a size; the values are once, few, many and, for expanded clones, a class.

v_gene: TRBV5-5
j_gene: TRBJ1-4
abundance: .
CDR3aa: ASSLEDREAVGSTNEKLF

v_gene: TRBV28
j_gene: TRBJ2-7
abundance: .
CDR3aa: ASSPAGAYEQY

v_gene: TRBV5-1
j_gene: TRBJ2-3
abundance: .
CDR3aa: ASSLRGTGLDTQY

v_gene: TRBV6-4
j_gene: TRBJ2-1
abundance: .
CDR3aa: ASSPVSSYNEQF

v_gene: TRBV27
j_gene: TRBJ2-1
abundance: .
CDR3aa: ASQPLAGLYNEQF

v_gene: TRBV7-8
j_gene: TRBJ1-2
abundance: .
CDR3aa: ASSLGGRTNYGYT

v_gene: TRBV5-1
j_gene: TRBJ2-7
abundance: .
CDR3aa: ASSSGSGIAPYEQY

v_gene: TRBV7-9
j_gene: TRBJ2-1
abundance: .
CDR3aa: ASSPLRAGLGEQF

v_gene: TRBV7-2
j_gene: TRBJ2-7
abundance: .
CDR3aa: ASSVTITYEQY

v_gene: TRBV9
j_gene: TRBJ2-3
abundance: .
CDR3aa: ASSVATTTDTQY

v_gene: TRBV5-6
j_gene: TRBJ2-1
abundance: .
CDR3aa: ASSRTRVEQF

v_gene: TRBV13
j_gene: TRBJ1-1
abundance: .
CDR3aa: ASTPPINTEAF

v_gene: TRBV7-9
j_gene: TRBJ2-7
abundance: .
CDR3aa: ASSLGHSYEQY

v_gene: TRBV5-1
j_gene: TRBJ2-5
abundance: .
CDR3aa: ASSLDPSGGTETQY

v_gene: TRBV5-6
j_gene: TRBJ1-3
abundance: once
CDR3aa: ASSYSLSGNTIY

v_gene: TRBV28
j_gene: TRBJ2-7
abundance: .
CDR3aa: ASTFVGSYEQY

v_gene: TRBV2
j_gene: TRBJ2-3
abundance: .
CDR3aa: AKSSGGLNTQY

v_gene: TRBV12-3/TRBV12-4
j_gene: TRBJ2-1
abundance: .
CDR3aa: ASSSQKVEQF

v_gene: TRBV28
j_gene: TRBJ1-1
abundance: .
CDR3aa: ASSFLGVENTEAF

v_gene: TRBV7-9
j_gene: TRBJ1-4
abundance: .
CDR3aa: ASSAPAGGPGEKLF

v_gene: TRBV6-5
j_gene: TRBJ1-2
abundance: .
CDR3aa: ASSLNREVSYT

v_gene: TRBV6-6
j_gene: TRBJ1-4
abundance: .
CDR3aa: ASSALNEKLF

v_gene: TRBV9
j_gene: TRBJ2-2
abundance: .
CDR3aa: ASSVARGGELF

v_gene: TRBV6-6
j_gene: TRBJ1-2
abundance: .
CDR3aa: ASSRQGVEANYGYT

v_gene: TRBV29-1
j_gene: TRBJ2-5
abundance: .
CDR3aa: SVGRDQETQY

v_gene: TRBV11-2
j_gene: TRBJ2-1
abundance: .
CDR3aa: ASKSGLSSYNEQF

v_gene: TRBV18
j_gene: TRBJ2-2
abundance: .
CDR3aa: ASSLQGVAGELF

v_gene: TRBV7-2
j_gene: TRBJ1-1
abundance: .
CDR3aa: ASSSYLNKIAEAF

v_gene: TRBV28
j_gene: TRBJ1-2
abundance: .
CDR3aa: ASITNRGPDGYT

v_gene: TRBV9
j_gene: TRBJ2-7
abundance: .
CDR3aa: ATKPIVWTWIKATYEQY

v_gene: TRBV4-1
j_gene: TRBJ2-7
abundance: .
CDR3aa: ASSLLLRAEQY

v_gene: TRBV28
j_gene: TRBJ1-4
abundance: .
CDR3aa: ASNTGPNEKLF

v_gene: TRBV7-9
j_gene: TRBJ1-2
abundance: .
CDR3aa: ASSLSGDGYT

v_gene: TRBV7-2
j_gene: TRBJ2-7
abundance: .
CDR3aa: ASSLRGAVYEQY

v_gene: TRBV6-7
j_gene: TRBJ2-5
abundance: .
CDR3aa: ASSYSVWGQETQY

v_gene: TRBV7-8
j_gene: TRBJ2-7
abundance: .
CDR3aa: ASSLFPGQSYEQY

v_gene: TRBV4-1
j_gene: TRBJ2-5
abundance: few
CDR3aa: ASSQEVPGQGFGETQY

v_gene: TRBV5-1
j_gene: TRBJ2-5
abundance: .
CDR3aa: ASSDSTSGETQY

v_gene: TRBV7-2
j_gene: TRBJ2-1
abundance: .
CDR3aa: ASSQDRVEVHEQF

v_gene: TRBV20-1
j_gene: TRBJ2-1
abundance: .
CDR3aa: SASDSSSYNEQF

v_gene: TRBV5-4
j_gene: TRBJ2-7
abundance: once
CDR3aa: ASSYGTSGYEQY